This is a list of T cell receptor beta chains from one sample in a study of siplizumab effects on memory and regulatory T cells. Using immunoSEQ multiplex PCR, the repertoire was profiled, and TCRdb retains in-frame clones only, with some absent. The sample lists about 85,000 clones; 85% to 95% were seen once. Material for sequencing was CD8+ T cells sorted from blood. The receptors originated from a human donor in good health. The CDR3 runs from the conserved cysteine through the conserved F or W. The D gene is left open where the match is weak. The size of a clone is reported for some rows only, either as once, few or many, or as a class for expanded clones.

TRBV19	-	-	TRBJ1-1	TGTGCCAGTAGTATAGTAGCCAGGGCGGGGGCCACTGAAGCTTTCTTT	CASSIVARAGATEAFF
TRBV29-1	-	-	TRBJ1-1	TGCAGCGTTGAATGGTGGAACACTGAAGCTTTCTTT	CSVEWWNTEAFF
TRBV28	TRBD2	-	TRBJ2-2	TGTGCCAGCAGTTTATCAGGACTAGCCGGGGAGCTGTTTTTT	CASSLSGLAGELFF
TRBV9	TRBD1	-	TRBJ1-2	TGTGCCAGCAACAGTCAGGGGGTCGGGGGAGCTAACTATGGCTACACCTTC	CASNSQGVGGANYGYTF
TRBV7-9	TRBD1	-	TRBJ1-3	TGTGCCAGCAGCTCCGCCGGGACAGAGAGAAACACCATATATTTT	CASSSAGTERNTIYF
TRBV19	-	-	TRBJ1-5	TGTGCCAGTAGTATGTCTACCAGGGGAGTGAGTCAGCCCCAGCATTTT	CASSMSTRGVSQPQHF
TRBV27	-	-	TRBJ1-6	TGTGCCAGCAGTTTGGGTGGGTCACCCCTCCACTTT	CASSLGGSPLHF
TRBV19	TRBD1	-	TRBJ1-5	TGTGCCAGTAGTATGGACAGGGGGAAGAGTCAGCCCCAGCATTTT	CASSMDRGKSQPQHF
TRBV2	TRBD2	once	TRBJ2-7	TGTGCCAGCAGTGAAGATGCGGGGGGAGACGAGCAGTACTTC	CASSEDAGGDEQYF
TRBV9	-	once	TRBJ2-7	TGTGCCAGCAGCGTAGCGAGCGGCGGGTCTGCTTACGAGCAGTACTTC	CASSVASGGSAYEQYF
TRBV27	-	-	TRBJ2-7	TGTGCCAGCAGTTTATCCGGGGACTACGAGCAGTACTTC	CASSLSGDYEQYF
TRBV27	-	-	TRBJ2-3	TGTGCCAGCAGTTTACCGGGAGAAGATACGCAGTATTTT	CASSLPGEDTQYF
TRBV9	-	-	TRBJ2-2	TGTGCCAGCAGCGTAGTATACACCGGGGAGCTGTTTTTT	CASSVVYTGELFF
TRBV28	TRBD2	-	TRBJ2-5	TGTGCCAGCAGTTTTCGGGGGGGGCAAGAGACCCAGTACTTC	CASSFRGGQETQYF
TRBV5-8	TRBD1	-	TRBJ1-2	TGTGCCAGCAGCATGGACAGGGACCTTCGCTATGGCTACACCTTC	CASSMDRDLRYGYTF
TRBV7-9	-	-	TRBJ2-2	TGTGCCAGCAGCTTGAATCCCCAAGTTCGAATGGGCCCCGGGGGGGAGCTGTTTTTT	CASSLNPQVRMGPGGELFF
TRBV9	-	-	TRBJ2-7	TGTGCCAGCAGCGTGGGGGGAGGCAAAATGACATGGCAGTACTTC	CASSVGGGKMTWQYF
TRBV7-9	TRBD2	-	TRBJ2-1	TGTGCCAGCAGCTTAGGACTAGCGGGGGACAATGAGCAGTTCTTC	CASSLGLAGDNEQFF